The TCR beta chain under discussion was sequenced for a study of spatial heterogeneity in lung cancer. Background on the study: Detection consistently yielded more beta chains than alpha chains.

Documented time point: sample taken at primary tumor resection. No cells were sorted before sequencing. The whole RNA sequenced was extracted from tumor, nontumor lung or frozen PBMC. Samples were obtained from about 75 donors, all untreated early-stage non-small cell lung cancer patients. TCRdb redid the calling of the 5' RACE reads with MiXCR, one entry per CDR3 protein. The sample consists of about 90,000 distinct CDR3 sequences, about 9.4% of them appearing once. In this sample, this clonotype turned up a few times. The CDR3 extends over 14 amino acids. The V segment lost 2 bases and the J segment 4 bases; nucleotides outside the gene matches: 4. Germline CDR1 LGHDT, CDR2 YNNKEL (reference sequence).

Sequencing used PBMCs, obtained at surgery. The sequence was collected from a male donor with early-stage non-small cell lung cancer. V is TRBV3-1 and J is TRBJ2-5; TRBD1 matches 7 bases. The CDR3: CASSQQGVGETQYF. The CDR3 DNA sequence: TGTGCCAGCAGCCAACAGGGGGTAGGAGAGACCCAGTACTTC.